The rows below give T cell receptor beta chains drawn from one sample of a study of blood T cell repertoires in COVID-19. This table comes from immunoSEQ multiplex PCR, and its TCRdb copy is limited to in-frame clones, with some not included. This repertoire shows 150,000 or so clones, 70% to 90% found once; its top ten account for around 4%. Input material: peripheral blood. The source is a woman aged 70-85 years with acute or convalescent COVID-19. Both conserved end residues are part of each CDR3. The order of the fields is J gene, V gene, D gene, clone size, CDR3 protein, CDR3 DNA. A D gene is named only where the DNA matches it firmly. Some rows have no size entry. The others give once, few or many, or a class for an expanded clone.

j_call: TRBJ2-3; v_call: TRBV5-8; d_call: TRBD1; clone_size: once; cdr3_aa: CASSLNRGSTDTQYF; cdr3_nt: TGTGCCAGCAGCTTGAACAGGGGAAGCACAGATACGCAGTATTTT
j_call: TRBJ2-7; v_call: TRBV4-1; d_call: NA; clone_size: NA; cdr3_aa: CASSRLQGTYEQYF; cdr3_nt: TGCGCCAGCAGCCGCCTACAGGGTACGTACGAGCAGTACTTC
j_call: TRBJ1-2; v_call: TRBV7-2; d_call: TRBD1; clone_size: NA; cdr3_aa: CASSIRAQTGYGYTF; cdr3_nt: TGTGCCAGCAGCATAAGGGCCCAGACAGGGTATGGCTACACCTTC
j_call: TRBJ1-5; v_call: TRBV6-2/TRBV6-3; d_call: NA; clone_size: NA; cdr3_aa: CASSYVVPSEPQHF; cdr3_nt: TGTGCCAGCAGTTACGTCGTCCCTTCCGAGCCCCAGCATTTT
j_call: TRBJ1-2; v_call: TRBV5-3; d_call: NA; clone_size: NA; cdr3_aa: CARSNYGTQLLYGYTF; cdr3_nt: TGTGCCAGAAGCAACTACGGGACTCAGCTTCTCTATGGCTACACCTTC
j_call: TRBJ2-2; v_call: TRBV7-8; d_call: NA; clone_size: once; cdr3_aa: CASSLVLIADTGELFF; cdr3_nt: TGTGCCAGCAGCTTAGTACTAATCGCCGACACCGGGGAGCTGTTTTTT
j_call: TRBJ1-6; v_call: TRBV5-8; d_call: TRBD1; clone_size: once; cdr3_aa: CASSFERGPPLHF; cdr3_nt: TGTGCCAGCAGCTTTGAGAGGGGGCCACCCCTCCACTTT
j_call: TRBJ2-2; v_call: TRBV30; d_call: NA; clone_size: NA; cdr3_aa: CAWSDLGANTGELFF; cdr3_nt: TGTGCCTGGAGTGACCTGGGAGCGAACACCGGGGAGCTGTTTTTT
j_call: TRBJ1-5; v_call: TRBV4-2; d_call: TRBD1; clone_size: NA; cdr3_aa: CASSPRQGISNQPQHF; cdr3_nt: TGTGCCAGCAGCCCACGACAGGGGATCAGCAATCAGCCCCAGCATTTT
j_call: TRBJ1-6; v_call: TRBV7-2; d_call: TRBD1; clone_size: NA; cdr3_aa: CASSRGQAPGAPLHF; cdr3_nt: TGTGCCAGCAGCCGGGGACAGGCCCCGGGGGCACCCCTCCACTTT
j_call: TRBJ2-5; v_call: TRBV7-2; d_call: TRBD2; clone_size: NA; cdr3_aa: CASRPHSGGAGTQYF; cdr3_nt: TGTGCCAGCAGACCCCATAGCGGGGGGGCCGGGACCCAGTACTTC
j_call: TRBJ1-4; v_call: TRBV4-1; d_call: NA; clone_size: NA; cdr3_aa: CASSRQQGLGEKLFF; cdr3_nt: TGCGCCAGCAGCCGGCAACAGGGTTTAGGCGAAAAACTGTTTTTT
j_call: TRBJ1-5; v_call: TRBV7-8; d_call: TRBD1; clone_size: once; cdr3_aa: CASSLDATGYSNQPQHF; cdr3_nt: TGTGCCAGCAGCTTAGATGCGACAGGGTATAGCAATCAGCCCCAGCATTTT
j_call: TRBJ1-2; v_call: TRBV7-2; d_call: NA; clone_size: NA; cdr3_aa: CASSQIARQRYGYTF; cdr3_nt: TGTGCCAGCAGCCAGATCGCCCGACAGCGCTATGGCTACACCTTC
j_call: TRBJ2-3; v_call: TRBV6-1; d_call: TRBD1; clone_size: NA; cdr3_aa: CASSELGQGRDTQYF; cdr3_nt: TGTGCCAGCAGTGAATTGGGACAGGGGAGAGATACGCAGTATTTT
j_call: TRBJ2-3; v_call: TRBV9; d_call: TRBD2; clone_size: NA; cdr3_aa: CASSPGTTLPDTQYF; cdr3_nt: TGTGCCAGCAGCCCCGGGACTACGTTGCCAGATACGCAGTATTTT
j_call: TRBJ1-2; v_call: TRBV18; d_call: TRBD1; clone_size: NA; cdr3_aa: CASSLRTGGSTNYGYTF; cdr3_nt: TGTGCCAGCTCACTTCGGACAGGGGGAAGCACGAACTATGGCTACACCTTC
j_call: TRBJ2-5; v_call: TRBV5-4; d_call: TRBD2; clone_size: NA; cdr3_aa: CASSIGTSGTQETQYF; cdr3_nt: TGTGCCAGCAGCATAGGGACTAGCGGGACACAAGAGACCCAGTACTTC
j_call: TRBJ1-2; v_call: TRBV2; d_call: NA; clone_size: NA; cdr3_aa: CASSREYYGYTF; cdr3_nt: TGTGCCAGCAGCAGGGAATACTATGGCTACACCTTC
j_call: TRBJ2-1; v_call: TRBV10-3; d_call: NA; clone_size: once; cdr3_aa: CAISRRLADNNEQFF; cdr3_nt: TGTGCCATCAGTCGGCGGCTAGCCGATAACAATGAGCAGTTCTTC
j_call: TRBJ2-1; v_call: TRBV7-3; d_call: TRBD1; clone_size: NA; cdr3_aa: CASSLTGDRNTYNEQFF; cdr3_nt: TGTGCCAGCAGCTTAACGGGGGACAGAAATACCTACAATGAGCAGTTCTTC
j_call: TRBJ1-5; v_call: TRBV4-2; d_call: NA; clone_size: NA; cdr3_aa: CASSQDQPQGNSNQPQHF; cdr3_nt: TGTGCCAGCAGCCAAGATCAACCTCAGGGTAATAGCAATCAGCCCCAGCATTTT
j_call: TRBJ2-7; v_call: TRBV7-2; d_call: TRBD2; clone_size: NA; cdr3_aa: CASSPGLAVGYEQYF; cdr3_nt: TGTGCCAGCAGCCCAGGGCTAGCGGTAGGCTACGAGCAGTACTTC
j_call: TRBJ1-2; v_call: TRBV4-2; d_call: NA; clone_size: NA; cdr3_aa: CASSHNREESGYTF; cdr3_nt: TGTGCCAGCAGCCACAACAGGGAAGAGAGTGGCTACACCTTC
j_call: TRBJ2-7; v_call: TRBV4-3; d_call: TRBD2; clone_size: NA; cdr3_aa: CASSFGLAGNYEQYF; cdr3_nt: TGCGCCAGCAGCTTCGGACTAGCGGGGAACTACGAGCAGTACTTC
j_call: TRBJ1-1; v_call: TRBV18; d_call: NA; clone_size: NA; cdr3_aa: CASSPQGSEAFF; cdr3_nt: TGTGCCAGCTCACCGCAGGGATCTGAAGCTTTCTTT
j_call: TRBJ1-2; v_call: TRBV7-8; d_call: NA; clone_size: NA; cdr3_aa: CASSLGTQLYGYTF; cdr3_nt: TGTGCCAGCAGCTTAGGCACCCAACTCTATGGCTACACCTTC
j_call: TRBJ2-2; v_call: TRBV28; d_call: NA; clone_size: once; cdr3_aa: CASSAVHERRTGELFF; cdr3_nt: TGTGCCAGCAGCGCCGTACATGAGCGAAGAACCGGGGAGCTGTTTTTT
j_call: TRBJ2-7; v_call: TRBV25-1; d_call: NA; clone_size: NA; cdr3_aa: CASRQGGSYEQYF; cdr3_nt: TGTGCCAGCAGGCAGGGAGGCTCCTACGAGCAGTACTTC
j_call: TRBJ1-1; v_call: TRBV6-5; d_call: NA; clone_size: NA; cdr3_aa: CASRSHGGGTEAFF; cdr3_nt: TGTGCCAGCAGAAGTCACGGGGGAGGCACTGAAGCTTTCTTT
j_call: TRBJ2-5; v_call: TRBV19; d_call: NA; clone_size: NA; cdr3_aa: CATLPRDGGQETQYF; cdr3_nt: TGTGCCACCCTCCCCCGGGACGGGGGCCAAGAGACCCAGTACTTC
j_call: TRBJ2-3; v_call: TRBV18; d_call: TRBD1; clone_size: NA; cdr3_aa: CASSRNTGAATDTQYF; cdr3_nt: TGTGCCAGCTCCCGTAATACAGGGGCCGCCACAGATACGCAGTATTTT
j_call: TRBJ2-1; v_call: TRBV7-3; d_call: NA; clone_size: NA; cdr3_aa: CASSLNLGVHNEQFF; cdr3_nt: TGTGCCAGCAGCTTAAATCTCGGGGTCCACAATGAGCAGTTCTTC
j_call: TRBJ2-7; v_call: TRBV7-2; d_call: NA; clone_size: NA; cdr3_aa: CASSVPGRPYEQYF; cdr3_nt: TGTGCCAGCAGCGTACCAGGGCGCCCCTACGAGCAGTACTTC